These T cell receptor beta chains were read from a single sample in a study of blood T cell repertoires in COVID-19. TCRdb's copy holds only in-frame clones and misses some; the assay was immunoSEQ multiplex PCR. Among approximately 110,000 clones listed, over 75% were seen once. Sequencing used peripheral blood. The receptors stem from a man in his fifties or sixties with acute or convalescent COVID-19. Both conserved end residues are part of each CDR3. Each record gives: V gene, J gene, CDR3 protein.

>TRBV2|TRBJ2-1
CASRPGTGVSYNEQFF
>TRBV6-5|TRBJ2-2
CASSYLSYGTGELFF
>TRBV11-3|TRBJ2-2
CASSQGQNTGELFF
>TRBV2|TRBJ2-7
CASSGVGTYEQYF
>TRBV5-1|TRBJ1-1
CASSLWAGEGTEAFF
>TRBV4-1|TRBJ1-1
CASSQDGGQGDVTEAFF
>TRBV7-3|TRBJ1-2
CASSPSGAADGYTF
>TRBV28|TRBJ1-1
CASGQDRVNTEAFF
>TRBV7-3|TRBJ2-1
CASSRQAQREKNEQFF
>TRBV6-1|TRBJ1-5
CASSEPGTGGSNQPQHF
>TRBV19|TRBJ2-2
CASLRTDSRTGELFF
>TRBV15|TRBJ2-2
CATSRDLTGVATGELFF
>TRBV27|TRBJ1-4
CASSFRDRQEKLFF
>TRBV10-3|TRBJ1-4
CAISGDRDSRFF
>TRBV19|TRBJ1-1
CASKLRDRVEAFF
>TRBV6-5|TRBJ1-4
CASSRQEKLFF
>TRBV5-1|TRBJ2-5
CASSPSSVLQETQYF
>TRBV7-9|TRBJ2-7
CASSLSSAYEQYF
>TRBV9|TRBJ2-7
CASSVAGTGAYEQYF
>TRBV4-1|TRBJ2-1
CASSQDGRILYNEQFF
>TRBV5-1|TRBJ2-7
CASSSTPGQGNEQYF
>TRBV11-2|TRBJ1-1
CASSSPFGQGNTEAFF
>TRBV10-3|TRBJ1-1
CAISGSGGFTEAFF
>TRBV6-6|TRBJ1-6
CASRTGSNSPLHF
>TRBV19|TRBJ2-3
CASSIQGRSDTQYF
>TRBV19|TRBJ1-2
CASSAGYRNYGYTF
>TRBV19|TRBJ1-2
CASSISTGGGYGYTF
>TRBV28|TRBJ2-5
CATLSGLAGGPVQETQYF
>TRBV18|TRBJ2-7
CASSPPDRGSYEQYF
>TRBV25-1|TRBJ1-3
CASREALAGNTIYF
>TRBV6-1|TRBJ2-3
CASSEIAGGVDTQYF
>TRBV11-2|TRBJ2-7
CASSSRLSSYEQYF
>TRBV5-6|TRBJ1-6
CASSLRLNSYNSPLHF
>TRBV7-9|TRBJ2-7
CATGGTGIYEQYF
>TRBV4-1|TRBJ2-7
CASSQGGQGIYEQYF
>TRBV28|TRBJ1-2
CASSPGTGYGYTF
>TRBV7-2|TRBJ2-6
CASSLEDWNGVANVLTF
>TRBV12-3/TRBV12-4|TRBJ2-1
CASGDRYNEQFF
>TRBV10-3|TRBJ2-2
CAIPQGLDTGELFF
>TRBV11-2|TRBJ2-1
CASSLGRGIRDRSYNEQFF
>TRBV7-8|TRBJ2-7
CASSYREAGDEQYF
>TRBV18|TRBJ2-6
CASSPPIHPGANVLTF
>TRBV11-3|TRBJ2-1
CASSRRRRGSREWNEQFF
>TRBV19|TRBJ2-6
CASSSQGASGANVLTF
>TRBV19|TRBJ2-2
CASSSGSGESNTGELFF
>TRBV10-1|TRBJ1-4
CASLWTVTNEKLFF
>TRBV6-2/TRBV6-3|TRBJ1-4
CASSSRGAGNEKLFF
>TRBV10-3|TRBJ2-3
CAISESILIEREDPDTQYF
>TRBV5-1|TRBJ2-7
CASSLDRGLDEQYF
>TRBV11-2|TRBJ2-3
CASSSLGTRADTQYF
>TRBV20-1|TRBJ1-1
CSALEIEAFF
>TRBV6-5|TRBJ1-6
CASSSSYNSPLHF
>TRBV11-3|TRBJ2-1
CASSLAPGTSGTSSYNEQFF
>TRBV5-1|TRBJ1-4
CASSDQGSGEKLFF
>TRBV5-4|TRBJ2-5
CASSLQGDGGQETQYF
>TRBV11-2|TRBJ1-2
CASSLGQGPRVGYTF
>TRBV5-1|TRBJ2-7
CASSMTSGSSYEQYF
>TRBV7-8|TRBJ2-5
CASSPAGVVMDQYF
>TRBV18|TRBJ2-5
CASSPNREKTQYF
>TRBV6-5|TRBJ1-1
CASSGPGQGARAFF